This passage covers 29 T cell receptor beta chains from one sample sequenced in a study of T-cell memory formation after mild COVID-19. MiXCR was run by TCRdb on the 5' RACE reads, yielding one entry per CDR3 protein. The data show hundreds of thousands of distinct CDR3 sequences, around a sixth seen once. The sequenced material came from PBMCs or a T cell subset sorted from them (not recorded which). The receptors were sampled from a young man who had mild COVID-19 (a few samples of this study predate the infection). Cell type and time point are not known.

V usage is TRBV29-1 and J usage is TRBJ2-5, with 8 bases lining up with TRBD1. The CDR3 extends over 15 amino acids. The V segment lost 5 bases and the J segment 5 bases; nucleotides outside the gene matches: 13. The germline V gene has CDR1 SQVTM and CDR2 ANQGSEA. The CDR3 is CSVSKSRGLSETQYF. The CDR3 DNA reads TGCAGCGTTTCGAAATCCAGGGGGCTCTCGGAGACCCAGTACTTC.

This clonotype was picked up a small number of times. This sequence joins TRBV4-2 and TRBJ1-1, with TRBD1 matching 8 bases. This CDR3 has 16 residues. The trim removed 1 base at V and 6 bases at J, leaving 10 bases unmatched. CDR1 is LGHNA, CDR2 YNFKEQ, per germline. DNA of the CDR3: TGTGCCAGCAGCCAAGGGACAGGGTGGTTTAAGGCTGAAGCTTTCTTT. Its translation is CASSQGTGWFKAEAFF.

This clonotype appeared once. In DNA form, the CDR3 reads TGCGCCAGCAGCTTGGATGTAGGGATTCAGCCCCAGCATTTT. Translating gives CASSLDVGIQPQHF. The chain recombines TRBV5-1 with TRBJ1-5; no reliable D call. V was cut by 0 bases and J by 6 bases, with 10 bases left in between. This CDR3 is 14 amino acids long. Germline loops: CDR1 SGHRS, CDR2 YFSETQ.

The J gene is TRBJ2-5, the V gene TRBV20-1; tentatively, D is TRBD1 or TRBD2 (5 bases each). V lost 3 bases and J 2 bases, leaving 10 bases between the germline ends. The CDR3 consists of 13 residues. The germline V gene encodes CDR1 DFQATT and CDR2 SNEGSKA (reference sequence). CDR3 DNA: TGCAGTGCTAGGGGGGAATTACAAGAGACCCAGTACTTC. Protein product: CSARGELQETQYF.

This clonotype was detected a few times. The chain has TRBV5-4 and TRBJ2-5; 13 positions agree with TRBD2. Looked up from germline, CDR1 is SGHNT and CDR2 is YYREEE (reference sequence). The V gene end was trimmed by 4 bases and the J gene end by 2 bases; junction bases not matched to a gene: 5. The CDR3 totals 16 residues. The CDR3, as DNA: TGTGCCAGCAGCCAAGGACTAGCGGGGGAACAAGAGACCCAGTACTTC. Protein product: CASSQGLAGEQETQYF.

There are many counts of this clonotype. The chain is built from TRBV7-9 and TRBJ1-1; D perhaps matches TRBD1 (5 bases). V lost 1 base and J 8 bases, leaving 8 bases between the germline ends. The germline gives CDR1 SEHNR, CDR2 FQNEAQ (reference sequence). CDR3 size: 12 residues. The CDR3: CASSLENREAFF. For the CDR3, the DNA is TGTGCCAGCAGCTTAGAAAACAGGGAAGCTTTCTTT.

This clonotype was seen more than once but under ten times. V and J are TRBV5-1 and TRBJ2-1; D is ambiguous. The CDR3 spans 11 residues. Germline CDR1 SGHRS, CDR2 YFSETQ. V lost 5 bases, J lost 9 bases, and 9 bases lay in between. The CDR3 loop is CASSIEGEQFF. Written as DNA, the CDR3 is TGCGCCAGCAGTATAGAAGGTGAGCAGTTCTTC.

This sequence joins TRBV6-5 and TRBJ2-2, with D perhaps TRBD2 (6 bases). With 2 bases removed from V and 3 bases from J, the gap between germline ends came to 13 bases. This CDR3 comprises 16 residues. Germline CDR1 is MNHEY and CDR2 is SVGAGI. The CDR3 DNA reads TGTGCCAGCAGTTACGGGGCTAGCGAGGACACCGGGGAGCTGTTTTTT. Encoded protein: CASSYGASEDTGELFF.

The rearrangement joins TRBV7-2 to TRBJ2-5; D is ambiguous. This CDR3 region has 13 residues. V was pared by 5 bases and J by 5 bases, with 12 bases between. Germline CDR1 SGHTA, CDR2 FQGNSA. This CDR3 is CASSPTTGETQYF. The CDR3 DNA sequence: TGTGCCAGCAGCCCAACTACCGGGGAGACCCAGTACTTC.

This chain links TRBV11-2 with TRBJ1-6, with D uncertain. Germline lookup yields CDR1 SGHAT and CDR2 FQNNGV. The CDR3 has 17 residues. With 0 bases removed from V and 0 bases from J, the gap between germline ends came to 9 bases. For the CDR3, the DNA is TGTGCCAGCAGCTTAGATCAGCCAGGCTCCTATAATTCACCCCTCCACTTT. Its translation is CASSLDQPGSYNSPLHF.

This clonotype has more than one count but fewer than ten. The rearrangement links TRBV7-2 to TRBJ2-2, with 12 nucleotides matching TRBD2. The CDR3 is 17 amino acids. After removal of 5 bases from V and 7 bases from J, the junction contained 11 bases not matched to a gene. CDR1 and CDR2 (germline): SGHTA, FQGNSA. The CDR3, as DNA: TGTGCCAGCAGCCCAACTAGCGGGGGGTCTTTCGGCGGGGAGCTGTTTTTT. Its translation: CASSPTSGGSFGGELFF.

This clonotype was seen only a few times. This sequence joins TRBV7-8 and TRBJ2-3, with D possibly TRBD2 on 6 matching bases. Germline V gene data show CDR1 as SGHVS and CDR2 as FQNEAQ. V dropped 2 bases and J dropped 7 bases, with 13 bases sitting between them. This CDR3 is 14 amino acids long. The CDR3 reads CASSLPPTSHTQYF. The CDR3 DNA reads TGTGCCAGCAGCTTACCCCCGACTAGTCATACGCAGTATTTT.

The chain is built from TRBV5-6 and TRBJ2-2; D gene uncertain. This CDR3 has 14 amino acids. Trimming left V 0 bases short and J 5 bases short, with 8 bases between. Germline CDR1 and CDR2: SGHDT and YYEEEE. The CDR3 DNA follows: TGTGCCAGCAGCTTGGGGGGTTGGACCGGGGAGCTGTTTTTT. It is translated as CASSLGGWTGELFF.

The chain employs TRBV11-2 and TRBJ2-3; D unresolved. V lost 2 bases and J 2 bases, leaving 8 bases between the germline ends. The CDR3 totals 14 residues. In germline, CDR1 is SGHAT, CDR2 FQNNGV. CDR3 in amino acids: CASSLNANTDTQYF. CDR3 nucleotide sequence: TGTGCCAGCAGCTTAAACGCCAACACAGATACGCAGTATTTT.

The gene calls are TRBV14 and TRBJ2-7; 9 bases are shared with TRBD2. The trim removed 0 bases at V and 3 bases at J, leaving 6 bases unmatched. CDR1 and CDR2 (germline): SGHDN, FVKESK. The CDR3 has 16 residues. In DNA form, the CDR3 reads TGTGCCAGCAGCCAAGAGAAGCGGGGGGAACGCTACGAGCAGTACGTC. Translating gives CASSQEKRGERYEQYV.

The gene calls are TRBV19 and TRBJ1-1, with D hard to call. V was trimmed by 3 bases and J by 8 bases, leaving 19 bases between them. The CDR3 is 15 residues long. Germline V lookup: CDR1 LNHDA, CDR2 SQIVND (reference sequence). This CDR3 is CASSISGVWVEEAFF. The CDR3 DNA follows: TGTGCCAGTAGTATTTCCGGCGTTTGGGTTGAAGAAGCTTTCTTT.

The V gene is TRBV4-1, the J gene TRBJ2-3; a weak D match, TRBD1 (6 bases). CDR1 MGHRA and CDR2 YSYEKL come from the germline V gene. The CDR3 contains 13 residues. V was shortened by 6 bases and J by 13 bases, with 20 bases between the two germline ends. The CDR3 nucleotides are TGCGCCAGCAGTGACAGGATGGCGTCGCCGGAGTATTTT. Protein product: CASSDRMASPEYF.

This clonotype was detected only a few times. The chain recombines TRBV12-3 or TRBV12-4 with TRBJ2-7, with 7 positions matching TRBD2. CDR3 length: 14 residues. Unmatched junction bases numbered 9, after V lost 4 bases and J lost 6 bases. The CDR3 bases are TGTGCCAGCAGTTGGGGAGCGGGACCTCGCGAGCAGTACTTC. It encodes CASSWGAGPREQYF.

This clonotype was counted only a few times. The V and J genes are TRBV18 and TRBJ2-5; 9 bases fit TRBD2. Germline V gives CDR1 KGHSH, CDR2 LQKENI. There are 17 residues in the CDR3. After removal of 0 bases from V and 1 base from J, the junction contained 6 bases not matched to a gene. CDR3 DNA sequence: TGTGCCAGCTCACCACCTGCGTCTAGCGGGGTCCAAGAGACCCAGTACTTC. This encodes CASSPPASSGVQETQYF.

This clonotype was seen a handful of times. The chain has TRBV11-2 and TRBJ1-5; 8 bases line up with TRBD1. This CDR3 region has 16 residues. The V and J ends lost 5 bases and 5 bases, in that order; junction bases with no gene match: 11. Germline V gives CDR1 SGHAT, CDR2 FQNNGV. In nucleotides, the CDR3 is TGTGCCAGCAGCAATAATGGACAGGGCCGGGATCAGCCCCAGCATTTT. Its protein is CASSNNGQGRDQPQHF.

This clonotype was detected only a few times. The J gene is TRBJ2-3, the V gene TRBV2; 7 bases fit TRBD1. Germline lookup yields CDR1 SNHLY and CDR2 FYNNEI. The CDR3 runs to 15 residues. V lost 5 bases, J lost 6 bases, and 11 bases stayed unmatched. The CDR3 spells CASSSTGVGTDTQYF. In nucleotides, the CDR3 is TGTGCCAGCAGTTCCACAGGGGTGGGGACCGATACGCAGTATTTT.

This clonotype was seen a handful of times. The J gene is TRBJ2-7, the V gene TRBV5-1; D unclear. This CDR3 is built from 14 residues. V lost 4 bases and J 1 base, leaving 12 bases between the germline ends. The germline CDR1 and CDR2 sequences are SGHRS and YFSETQ. The CDR3 protein is CASSPDPYSYEQYF. For the CDR3, the DNA is TGCGCCAGCAGCCCCGACCCCTATTCCTACGAGCAGTACTTC. The full variable domain, its missing parts supplied by reference TRBV5-1 and TRBJ2-7, is KAGVTQTPRYLIKTRGQQVTLSCSPISGHRSVSWYQQTPGQGLQFLFEYFSETQRNKGNFPGRFSGRQFSNSRSEMNVSTLELGDSALYLCASSPDPYSYEQYFGPGTRLTVT.

The genes are TRBV5-1 and TRBJ2-7; TRBD1 matches 9 bases. Germline loops: CDR1 SGHRS, CDR2 YFSETQ. The CDR3 loop spans 15 amino acids. V lost 3 bases to trimming and J lost 1 base; unmatched junction nucleotides: 5. This CDR3 is CASSWGDRVSYEQYV. The CDR3, as DNA: TGCGCCAGCAGCTGGGGGGACAGGGTATCCTACGAGCAGTACGTC.

This clonotype was detected a few times. The genes are TRBV27 and TRBJ2-7; D might be TRBD1 (5 bases). Germline lookup yields CDR1 MNHEY and CDR2 SMNVEV (reference sequence). V lost 2 bases to trimming and J lost 3 bases, with 14 bases between them. The CDR3 spans 15 residues. CDR3 protein: CASSLPDRANYEQYV. CDR3 bases: TGTGCCAGCAGTTTACCCGACAGAGCTAACTACGAGCAGTACGTC.

The genes are TRBV7-2 and TRBJ2-5; TRBD1 or TRBD2 may be the D gene (5 bases each). Trimming removed 1 base at V and 5 bases at J, with 11 bases between. In germline, CDR1 is SGHTA, CDR2 FQGNSA. This CDR3 has 14 amino acids. CDR3 in amino acids: CASSLEEWGETQYF. CDR3 nucleotide sequence: TGTGCCAGCAGCTTAGAAGAGTGGGGGGAGACCCAGTACTTC.

This chain uses TRBV5-1 with TRBJ1-4, with TRBD1 matching over 10 bases. The CDR3 length is 15 residues. Germline values: CDR1 SGHRS, CDR2 YFSETQ. Germline trimming cut 4 bases from V and 0 bases from J; bases unmatched to any gene: 0. The CDR3 sequence is CASSGQGATNEKLFF. For the CDR3, the DNA is TGCGCCAGCAGCGGACAGGGGGCAACTAATGAAAAACTGTTTTTT.

In its sample, this clonotype was seen a few times. The rearrangement uses TRBV9 and TRBJ2-6; D ambiguous. Germline V gene data show CDR1 as SGDLS and CDR2 as YYNGEE. The CDR3 contains 14 residues. Trimming cost V 3 bases and J 1 base, with 5 bases left between them. The CDR3 region has the DNA TGTGCCAGCAGCGATCATTCTGGGGCCAACGTCCTGACTTTC. As protein: CASSDHSGANVLTF.

CDR3 coding DNA: TGTGCCAGCAGCCAAATCGCCCACAGGGGCGCGGGAAATTCACCCCTCCACTTT. This gives the protein CASSQIAHRGAGNSPLHF. The V and J genes are TRBV3-1 and TRBJ1-6; 7 bases match TRBD1. This CDR3 contains 18 residues. The ends lost 2 bases at V and 7 bases at J; junction bases unmatched: 14. Germline CDR1 LGHDT, CDR2 YNNKEL (reference sequence).

This chain connects TRBV20-1 to TRBJ2-7; no definite D call. CDR1 DFQATT and CDR2 SNEGSKA come from the germline V gene (reference sequence). Trimming pared 4 bases from V and 0 bases from J, leaving 7 bases between. CDR3 size: 12 residues. The CDR3 is CSAILSSYEQYF. CDR3 coding DNA: TGCAGTGCTATACTGAGCTCCTACGAGCAGTACTTC.